This T cell receptor (beta chain) was identified in a study of graft-versus-host responses after intestinal transplantation. Data came from immunoSEQ multiplex PCR; TCRdb stores just in-frame clones and leaves some out. The data contain 84,000 or so clones, 87% of them singletons. As for this clone: Its antigen remains unidentified.

CDR3 size: 14 residues. With 6 bases clipped from V and 5 bases from J, the junction kept 2 bases outside the gene matches. Germline CDR1 reads LGHNA; CDR2 reads YNFKEQ. This chain links TRBV4-2 with TRBJ1-6, with 9 positions matching TRBD1. This material consisted of unstimulated CD8+ T cells sorted from spleen or lymph node cells, taken before transplant. The source is a human donor who was the organ donor for an intestinal transplant. CDR3 nucleotides: TGTGCCAGCAGTCGGACAGGGGATAATTCACCCCTCCACTTT. Translation gives CASSRTGDNSPLHF.